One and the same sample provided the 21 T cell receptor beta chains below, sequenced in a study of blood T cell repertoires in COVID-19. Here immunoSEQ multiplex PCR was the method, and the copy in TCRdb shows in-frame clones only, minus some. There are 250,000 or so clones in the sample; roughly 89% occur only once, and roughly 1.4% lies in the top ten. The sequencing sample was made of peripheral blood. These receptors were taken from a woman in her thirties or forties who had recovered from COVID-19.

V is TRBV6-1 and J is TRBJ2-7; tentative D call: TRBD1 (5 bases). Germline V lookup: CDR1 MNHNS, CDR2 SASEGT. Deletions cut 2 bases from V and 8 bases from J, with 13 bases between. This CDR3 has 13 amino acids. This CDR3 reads CASSEIRGYKQYF. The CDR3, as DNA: TGTGCCAGCAGTGAAATTAGGGGTTACAAGCAGTACTTC.

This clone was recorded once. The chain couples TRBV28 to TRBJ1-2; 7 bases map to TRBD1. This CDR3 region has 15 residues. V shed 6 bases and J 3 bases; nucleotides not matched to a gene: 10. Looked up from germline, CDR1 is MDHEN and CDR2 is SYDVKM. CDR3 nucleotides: TGTGCCAGCAGCGCCCAAGGGGGCATTTACTATGGCTACACCTTC. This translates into CASSAQGGIYYGYTF.

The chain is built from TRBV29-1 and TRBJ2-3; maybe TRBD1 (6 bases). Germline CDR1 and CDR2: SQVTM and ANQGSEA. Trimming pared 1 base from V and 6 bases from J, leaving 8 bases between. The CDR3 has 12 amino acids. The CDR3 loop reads CSVEAGADTQYF. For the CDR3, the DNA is TGCAGCGTTGAAGCAGGGGCTGATACGCAGTATTTT.

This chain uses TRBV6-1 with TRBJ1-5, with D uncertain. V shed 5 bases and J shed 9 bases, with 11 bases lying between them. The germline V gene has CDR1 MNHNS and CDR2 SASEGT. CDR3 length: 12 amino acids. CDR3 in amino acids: CASSFQRGPQHF. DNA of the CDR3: TGTGCCAGCAGTTTCCAACGAGGGCCCCAGCATTTT.

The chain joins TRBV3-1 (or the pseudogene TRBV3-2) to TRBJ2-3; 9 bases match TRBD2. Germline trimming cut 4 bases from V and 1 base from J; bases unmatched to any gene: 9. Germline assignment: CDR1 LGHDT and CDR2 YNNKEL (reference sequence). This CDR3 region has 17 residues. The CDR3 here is CASSLSGGLLGTDTQYF. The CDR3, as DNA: TGTGCCAGCAGCCTCAGCGGGGGGCTACTGGGCACAGATACGCAGTATTTT.

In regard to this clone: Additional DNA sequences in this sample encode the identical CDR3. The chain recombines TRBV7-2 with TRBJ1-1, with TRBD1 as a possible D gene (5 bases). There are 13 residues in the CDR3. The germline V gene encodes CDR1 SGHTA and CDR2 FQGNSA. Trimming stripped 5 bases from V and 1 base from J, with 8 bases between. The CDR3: CASSRGQNTEAFF. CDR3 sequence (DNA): TGTGCCAGCAGCCGTGGACAGAACACTGAAGCTTTCTTT.

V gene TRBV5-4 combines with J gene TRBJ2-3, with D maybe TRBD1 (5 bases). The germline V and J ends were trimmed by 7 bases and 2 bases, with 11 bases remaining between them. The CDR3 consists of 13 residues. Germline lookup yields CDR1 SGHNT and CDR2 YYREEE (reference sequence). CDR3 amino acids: CASLQEPTDTQYF. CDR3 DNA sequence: TGTGCCAGCTTACAGGAGCCCACAGATACGCAGTATTTT.

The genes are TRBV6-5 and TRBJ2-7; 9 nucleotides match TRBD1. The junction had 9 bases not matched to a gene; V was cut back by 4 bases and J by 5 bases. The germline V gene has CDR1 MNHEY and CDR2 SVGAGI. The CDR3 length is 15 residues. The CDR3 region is CASSFPDRGRHEQYF. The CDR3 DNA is TGTGCCAGCAGTTTCCCGGACAGGGGAAGGCACGAGCAGTACTTC.

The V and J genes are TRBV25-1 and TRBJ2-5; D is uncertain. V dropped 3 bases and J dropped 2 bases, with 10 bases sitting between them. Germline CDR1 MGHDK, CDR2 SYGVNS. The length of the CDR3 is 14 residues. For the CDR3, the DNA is TGTGCCAGCAGTGATTCTCTAAGTCAAGAGACCCAGTACTTC. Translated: CASSDSLSQETQYF.

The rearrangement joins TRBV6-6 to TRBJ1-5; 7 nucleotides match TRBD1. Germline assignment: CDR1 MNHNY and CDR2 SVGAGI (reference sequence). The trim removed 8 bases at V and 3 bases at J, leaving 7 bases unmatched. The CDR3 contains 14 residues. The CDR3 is CASQDRSYNQPQHF. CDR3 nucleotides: TGTGCCAGCCAGGACAGGTCCTACAATCAGCCCCAGCATTTT.

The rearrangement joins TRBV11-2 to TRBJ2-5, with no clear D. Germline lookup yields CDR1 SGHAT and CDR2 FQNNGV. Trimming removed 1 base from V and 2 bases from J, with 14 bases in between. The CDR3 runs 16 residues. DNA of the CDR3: TGTGCCAGCAGCTTAGGCCGTCGGTCCGGGCAAGAGACCCAGTACTTC. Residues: CASSLGRRSGQETQYF. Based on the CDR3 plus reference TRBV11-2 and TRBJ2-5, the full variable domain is EAGVAQSPRYKIIEKRQSVAFWCNPISGHATLYWYQQILGQGPKLLIQFQNNGVVDDSQLPKDRFSAERLKGVDSTLKIQPAKLEDSAVYLCASSLGRRSGQETQYFGPGTRLLVL.

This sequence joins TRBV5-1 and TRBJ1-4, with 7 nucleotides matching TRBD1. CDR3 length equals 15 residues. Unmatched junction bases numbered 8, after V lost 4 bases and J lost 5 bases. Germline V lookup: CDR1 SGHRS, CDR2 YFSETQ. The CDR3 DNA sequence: TGCGCCAGCAGCCTGACCGGGACAGAGAATGAAAAACTGTTTTTT. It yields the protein CASSLTGTENEKLFF.

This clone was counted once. The CDR3 sequence: CASSYSKDRGGNTIYF. DNA for the CDR3: TGTGCCAGCAGTTACTCGAAAGACCGAGGAGGAAACACCATATATTTT. The chain couples TRBV6-6 to TRBJ1-3; D unclear. Germline CDR1 MNHNY, CDR2 SVGAGI (reference sequence). The CDR3 length is 16 residues. V lost 0 bases to trimming and J lost 4 bases, with 13 bases between them.

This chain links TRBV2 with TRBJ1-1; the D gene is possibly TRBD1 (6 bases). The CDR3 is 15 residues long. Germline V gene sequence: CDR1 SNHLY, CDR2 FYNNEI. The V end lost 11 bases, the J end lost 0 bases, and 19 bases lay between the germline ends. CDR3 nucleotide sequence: TGTGCCGGCGGGGGCGTCGTCAGTTTGAACACTGAAGCTTTCTTT. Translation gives CAGGGVVSLNTEAFF.

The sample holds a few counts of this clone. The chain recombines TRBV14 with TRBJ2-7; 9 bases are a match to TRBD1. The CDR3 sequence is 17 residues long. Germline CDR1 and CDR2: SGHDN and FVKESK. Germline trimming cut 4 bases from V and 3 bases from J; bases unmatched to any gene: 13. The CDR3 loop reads CASSLARGTGIDYEQYF. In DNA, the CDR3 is TGTGCCAGCAGCCTCGCCCGGGGGACAGGGATTGACTACGAGCAGTACTTC.

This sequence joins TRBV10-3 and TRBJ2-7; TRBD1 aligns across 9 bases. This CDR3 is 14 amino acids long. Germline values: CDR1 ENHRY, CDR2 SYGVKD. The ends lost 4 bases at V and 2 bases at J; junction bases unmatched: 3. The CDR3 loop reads CAISADRGTYEQYF. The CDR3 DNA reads TGTGCCATCAGTGCGGACAGGGGAACCTACGAGCAGTACTTC.

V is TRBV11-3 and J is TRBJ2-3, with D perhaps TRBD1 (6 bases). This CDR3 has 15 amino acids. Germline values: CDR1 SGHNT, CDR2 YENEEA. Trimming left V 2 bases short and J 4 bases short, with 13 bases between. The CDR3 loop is CASSLQWGRADTQYF. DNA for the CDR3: TGTGCCAGCAGCTTACAGTGGGGGCGGGCAGATACGCAGTATTTT.

CDR3 residues: CATSDSGQGRDTQYF. DNA of the CDR3: TGTGCCACCAGTGATTCAGGACAGGGGAGGGATACGCAGTATTTT. The chain is built from TRBV24-1 and TRBJ2-3; 9 bases match TRBD1. The V segment lost 2 bases and the J segment 6 bases; nucleotides outside the gene matches: 5. The CDR3 length is 15 residues. Looked up from germline, CDR1 is KGHDR and CDR2 is SFDVKD.

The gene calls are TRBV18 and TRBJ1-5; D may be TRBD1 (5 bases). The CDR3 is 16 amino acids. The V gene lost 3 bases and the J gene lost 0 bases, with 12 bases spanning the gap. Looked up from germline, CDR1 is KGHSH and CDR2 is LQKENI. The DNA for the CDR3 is TGTGCCAGCTCACCCCCTGGGGCAGATAGCAATCAGCCCCAGCATTTT. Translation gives CASSPPGADSNQPQHF. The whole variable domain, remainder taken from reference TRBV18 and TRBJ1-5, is NAGVMQNPRHLVRRRGQEARLRCSPMKGHSHVYWYRQLPEEGLKFMVYLQKENIIDESGMPKERFSAEFPKEGPSILRIQQVVRGDSAAYFCASSPPGADSNQPQHFGDGTRLSIL.

CDR3 region: CASSPTDRGKAFF. CDR3 bases: TGTGCCAGCAGTCCGACGGACAGGGGAAAAGCTTTCTTT. The rearrangement uses TRBV12-3 or TRBV12-4 and TRBJ1-1, with 9 bases matching TRBD1. V gave up 5 bases and J gave up 9 bases; unmatched junction bases: 7. The CDR3 sequence is 13 residues long.

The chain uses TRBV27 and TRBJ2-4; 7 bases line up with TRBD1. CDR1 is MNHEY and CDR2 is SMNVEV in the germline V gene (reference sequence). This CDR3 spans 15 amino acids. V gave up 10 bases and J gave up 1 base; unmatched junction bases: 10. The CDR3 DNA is TGTGCCATCCTACCGGTAGGGGGCGCCAAAAACATTCAGTACTTC. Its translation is CAILPVGGAKNIQYF.